This TCR beta chain was found in a study of cytomegalovirus exposure and HLA in healthy donors (TCRdb year 2017). Describing the broader study: In an earlier analysis of fewer than 750 of the donors, less than 350 Gb of sequence data and some 120 million unique TCR beta sequences from about 190 million T cells were reported. Around 330 gigabases of sequencing data and 75 million to 85 million unique TCR sequences made up an early release that covered approximately 620 HLA-typed donors. Among the 398 genotyped donors, about 85% belonged to the genetic ancestry cluster associated with self-reported Caucasian donors. The aim of the study was to test whether cataloging public T cell receptors could identify signatures of past pathogen exposure. The T cell repertoires of 670 or so subjects were profiled by immunosequencing and related to cytomegalovirus serostatus. A separate validation cohort of roughly 120 different subjects was used in addition to the roughly 720-subject first cohort. High-throughput TCR immunosequencing, statistical association of individual TCRs with disease status, and machine learning were combined to predict cytomegalovirus infection status. To study patterns of TCR occurrence, a later analysis re-analyzed previously published TCR beta repertoires from 666 donors and added high-resolution HLA genotyping. In the later analysis, no new phenotypic data were used to find candidate immune exposures; instead, reliance was placed on TCR beta sequences and their occurrence across donors. An earlier analysis of 587 of the donors used high-throughput TCR beta sequencing to judge whether each TCR beta V gene segment behaved as functional or pseudogenic. Donor age, sex, ethnicity and CMV serostatus were compiled together with the repertoire data. Genome-wide SNP genotypes for about 55% of the roughly 670 donors were used in a later genetic analysis, which treated that subset as a discovery cohort. Every repertoire in the discovery cohort had been generated on one and the same sequencing platform. Both class I and class II loci were covered by HLA typing, at four-digit resolution. The number of donors typed differed by locus, with about 629-640 for A, B, C, DRB1 and DQB1, about 500 for DQA1, nearly 610 for DPA1, and around 430 for DPB1. Four to six DR-DQ haplotypes were handled as single units for association and clustering, since linkage in the cohort was strong. On average, roughly 240,000 unique TCR beta nucleotide sequences were sequenced per donor among a few hundred genotyped donors of the cohort, with roughly 18% of those sequences being non-productive.

V is reduced by 7 bases and J by 10 bases, leaving a spacing of 14 bases between them. The CDR3 contains 12 residues, cysteine and phenylalanine counted. Only CDR3 DNA is held: 36 bases, read in frame from base 1. CDR1 MNHEY and CDR2 SVGAGI are derived from the germline V gene. The library was generated by the immunoSEQ multiplex PCR assay. The multiplex PCR relied on a mix of 60 forward primers for TCR Vbeta segments and 13 reverse primers for TCR Jbeta segments. The CDR3 region of rearranged TCR beta genes was amplified from genomic DNA by a multiplex PCR assay. On the Illumina HiSeq System, the amplified TCR beta libraries were sequenced as 87-base-pair reads. The study's processing was this. A later analysis counted some 74 million unique TCR beta chains across the 500 to 850 repertoires, and some 12 million of these chains were shared by at least two donors. Raw reads were error-corrected and collapsed into unique sequences with a nearest-neighbor algorithm that merged closely related sequences to remove PCR and sequencing errors. Alignment of CDR3 sequences to IMGT reference sequences was used to assign V, D and J gene segments. Each retained sequence needed at least a six-nucleotide match to both a V gene segment and a J gene segment. Rearrangements were classified as productive when the CDR3 lacked stop codons and remained in frame with V and J, and all other rearrangements were classified as non-productive. Following IMGT convention, CDR3 was defined as the stretch from the second conserved V-encoded cysteine up to the conserved J-encoded phenylalanine. The earlier analysis of more than 450 of the donors excluded sequences that lacked an unambiguous match to a single V gene segment. An earlier analysis of 550 to 650 of the donors classified V segments as functional when productive rearrangements were above 56.7% and as segregating when the standard deviation between donors was above 5%. A statistical classification framework was developed to diagnose cytomegalovirus status using the catalog of TCR beta chain sequences. A later analysis assigned V and J genes by comparing TCR nucleotide sequences with IMGT/GENE-DB human TR gene sequences. The TCRdist pipeline was used in a later analysis to assign CDR3 sequences and most-parsimonious VDJ recombination scenarios. A later analysis defined each TCR beta chain by its CDR3 amino acid sequence plus V-gene family, and excluded reads lacking a unique V-gene family. A later analysis removed 592 highly shared, low-generation-probability nucleotide sequences to deal with suspected cross-contamination and a sequencing artifact. For each public chain, a later analysis derived a clonal expansion index from normalized ranks of inferred template counts within each repertoire. A later analysis computed generation probabilities with a VDJ recombination model fitted to out-of-frame rearrangements, and checked the results against IGoR. Hypergeometric tests were used in a later analysis to score TCR-TCR, TCR-HLA and TCR-CMV co-occurrence, with a repertoire-size bias correction applied to the TCR pairs. In a later analysis, false discovery rates were estimated by permuting HLA or CMV assignments 20 times. In a later analysis, co-occurring TCRs were grouped using DBSCAN, and TCRdist sequence similarity was added for clustering within HLA-allele-positive subsets. Co-occurrence clustering excluded repertoires with fewer than 30,000 or more than 120,000 public chains, plus five with anomalous nucleotide sharing. TCRdb's version of the immuneACCESS table is confined to in-frame rearrangements and falls short of the full clone set. An unresolved V gene accounts for under half of the shortfall where checked; the remainder is of unknown origin. Clone size and the V and J calls come from that table; the DNA yielded D and trimming. The sample table contains around 140,000 clones; only one count was recorded for over 80% of them. The top ten hold approximately 1.5% of the sample.

There are a few counts of this clone. No antigen is known for it. No much larger clonotype is one base removed from it; base qualities were not supplied. General findings and caveats noted by the study authors: In the study, some 160 TCR beta chains were listed as associated with cytomegalovirus. A cluster of highly shared sequence variants was judged likely to be a technical artifact of the sequencing pipeline. At a false discovery rate of 0.05, a later analysis linked around 15,000 TCR beta sequences to specific HLA alleles. CMV serostatus was the only immune exposure information available for the cohort. In a later analysis, HLA-associated TCR beta chains showed more clonal expansion and lower generation probabilities than non-associated chains that were equally common. Because counts were too low, about 17 rarely observed V segments, including chromosome 9 orphons, were excluded from the earlier analysis of 500 to 700 of the donors. A later genetic analysis reported fewer N-insertions in productive TCRs among donors in an Asian-associated ancestry cluster than the roughly 690-donor mean. Linkage disequilibrium might explain the correlated functional status among segregating V segments, but an unknown experimental factor could not be excluded. The authors suggested that the approach could potentially be extended to other disease states and immunological phenotypes. Presence/absence analyses assumed roughly uniform sequencing depth across donors, an assumption that may not hold. Most TCR sequences were seen in very few donors, while some public TCRs were found in many individuals. Broadly in line with IMGT annotations, most TCR beta V segments showed up in productive rearrangements about 90% or about 30% of the time in an earlier analysis of 587 of the donors. In this cohort, only TCR beta chains were sequenced, and detectable features were limited by the absence of alpha or paired-chain data. In vitro tests confirmed that a few of the cytomegalovirus-associated TCR beta chains recognize cytomegalovirus antigens. In a later analysis, most CMV-associated TCR beta chains were found to appear HLA-restricted, with HLA associations seemingly driven largely by CMV exposure. Because HLA typing was missing for some donors at each locus, association tests included only the typed subset. Some IMGT-functional V segments, including TRBV6-2 and TRBV6-3, could not be told apart with the 87-base-pair reads, so those segments were excluded. The classifier was reported to diagnose cytomegalovirus status with high specificity and sensitivity in both the original and validation cohorts. When HLA alleles, especially DR and DQ, strongly co-occurred, attributing TCR associations to individual alleles was difficult. A further reported finding was that TCR beta sequences accurately predicted the HLA-A and HLA-B alleles for most subjects in the first cohort. In a later genetic analysis, a missense DCLRE1C variant was associated with V-gene and J-gene trimming of TCR beta chains, and the association was replicated in an independent cohort. In a later analysis, TCR association rates were found to vary across HLA loci, with the most associated TCRs seen for DRB1 alleles and the fewest for HLA-C alleles. In a later analysis, several top co-occurrence clusters were reported to appear linked to parvovirus B19, influenza, CMV and Epstein-Barr virus.

In total, approximately 700 healthy bone marrow donors made up the cohort. At the time of sampling, every cohort member was nominally healthy, though immune exposures that went unrecorded were likely present. The donor tested CMV seronegative and was one of the 352 seronegative cohort members. Each donor provided a peripheral blood sample, and peripheral blood mononuclear cells were used for TCR beta sequencing. Genomic DNA extraction from the blood cell samples was performed with the Qiagen DNeasy Blood Extraction Kit. This clonotype originated in a man aged 40-55 years in good health and CMV-seronegative. Material: PBMCs. The V and J segments used are TRBV6-5 and TRBJ2-1, with the D gene uncertain. CDR3 sequence: CASTTGISEQFF. The nucleotide sequence is TGTGCCAGCACCACGGGTATTTCAGAGCAGTTCTTC.